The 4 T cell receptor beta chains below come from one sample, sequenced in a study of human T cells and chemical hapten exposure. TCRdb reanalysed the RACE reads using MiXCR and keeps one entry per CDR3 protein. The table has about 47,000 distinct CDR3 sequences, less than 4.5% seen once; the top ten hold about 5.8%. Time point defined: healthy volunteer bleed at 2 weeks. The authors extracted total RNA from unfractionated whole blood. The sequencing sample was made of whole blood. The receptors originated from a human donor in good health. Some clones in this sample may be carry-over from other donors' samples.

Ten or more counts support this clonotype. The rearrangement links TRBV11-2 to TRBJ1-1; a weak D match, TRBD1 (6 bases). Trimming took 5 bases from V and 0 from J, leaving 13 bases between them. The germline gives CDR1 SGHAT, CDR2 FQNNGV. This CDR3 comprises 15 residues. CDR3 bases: TGTGCCAGCAGCCGACAGGAAAGCATGAACACTGAAGCTTTCTTT. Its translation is CASSRQESMNTEAFF.

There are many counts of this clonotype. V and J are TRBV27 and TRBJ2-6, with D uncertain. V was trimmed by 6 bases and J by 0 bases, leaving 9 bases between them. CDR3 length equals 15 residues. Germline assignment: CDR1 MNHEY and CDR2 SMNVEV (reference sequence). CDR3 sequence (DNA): TGTGCCAGCAGCCCGGGTCCCTCTGGGGCCAACGTCCTGACTTTC. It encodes CASSPGPSGANVLTF.

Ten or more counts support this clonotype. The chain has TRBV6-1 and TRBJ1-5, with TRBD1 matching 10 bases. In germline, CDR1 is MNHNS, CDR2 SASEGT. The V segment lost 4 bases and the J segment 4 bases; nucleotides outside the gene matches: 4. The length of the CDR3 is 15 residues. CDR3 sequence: CASSAGQGINQPQHF. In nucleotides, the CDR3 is TGTGCCAGCAGTGCGGGACAGGGGATTAATCAGCCCCAGCATTTT.

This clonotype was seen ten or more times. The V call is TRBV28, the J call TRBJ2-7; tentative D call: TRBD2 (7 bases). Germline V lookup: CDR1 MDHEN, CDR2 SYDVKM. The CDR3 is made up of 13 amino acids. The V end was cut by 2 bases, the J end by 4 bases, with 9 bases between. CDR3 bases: TGTGCCAGCAGTTTAAGGGGGGGGTACGAGCAGTACTTC. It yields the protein CASSLRGGYEQYF.